One sample yielded the 15 T cell receptor beta chains listed below, sequenced in a study of T cell responses to AZD1222 COVID-19 vaccine. Assay: immunoSEQ multiplex PCR; the TCRdb copy retains only in-frame clones and omits some. This sample yields about 110,000 clones, of which more than 80% are seen a single time; 6% to 7% belongs to the top ten. Here the sequenced sample was peripheral blood, taken on day 0 of AZD1222 vaccination. These TCRs come from an adult in good health.

Of note for this clone: Other DNA sequences in this specimen translate into the identical CDR3. The chain has TRBV5-1 and TRBJ2-5; no clear D gene. The germline CDR1 and CDR2 sequences are SGHRS and YFSETQ. The CDR3 runs to 11 residues. Between the trimmed V and J ends, which lost 3 bases and 2 bases, there was a span of 2 bases. The DNA of the CDR3 is TGCGCCAGCAGCTCGCAAGAGACCCAGTACTTC. Its protein product is CASSSQETQYF.

This clone was seen a single time. V is TRBV6-5 and J is TRBJ2-1; the match to TRBD2 covers 9 bases. Germline values: CDR1 MNHEY, CDR2 SVGAGI. This CDR3 is 15 amino acids long. Trimming took 4 bases from V and 5 from J; bases not matched to a gene: 6. The CDR3 nucleotides are TGTGCCAGCAGTTTGGGACTAGCAGGACACAATGAGCAGTTCTTC. It translates to CASSLGLAGHNEQFF.

The chain uses TRBV7-8 and TRBJ2-7; 7 bases are shared with TRBD1. The CDR3 contains 13 residues. Losses at the gene ends were 2 bases for V and 5 bases for J; bases not matched to a gene: 3. Germline-derived CDR1 and CDR2 are SGHVS and FQNEAQ. CDR3 residues: CASSLRGRDEQYF. As DNA, the CDR3 is TGTGCCAGCAGCTTAAGGGGGCGCGACGAGCAGTACTTC.

The chain carries TRBV5-1 and TRBJ2-5; 9 bases fit TRBD2. CDR3 length: 14 amino acids. V shed 9 bases and J 3 bases; nucleotides not matched to a gene: 9. CDR1 is SGHRS, CDR2 YFSETQ, per germline. The CDR3 DNA reads as TGCGCCACCCGCCGGGCTAGCGGGGAAGAGACCCAGTACTTC. It specifies CATRRASGEETQYF.

J is TRBJ2-2 and V is TRBV21-1; the D call of TRBD1 is as the table states it, not checked on the DNA. TRBV21-1 is a pseudogene segment. The length of the CDR3 is 15 residues. CDR3 protein: CASSPRDRDTGELFF. DNA of the CDR3: TGTGCCAGCAGCCCCCGGGACAGAGACACCGGGGAGCTGTTTTTT.

This chain uses TRBV19 with TRBJ2-1; 10 bases fit TRBD2. CDR3 length equals 18 residues. Germline-derived CDR1 and CDR2 are LNHDA and SQIVND (reference sequence). V lost 1 base and J lost 0; bases outside the gene matches: 6. The CDR3 region is CASSIGTSGRSSYNEQFF. DNA of the CDR3: TGTGCCAGTAGTATAGGGACTAGCGGCAGGAGCTCCTACAATGAGCAGTTCTTC.

This chain uses TRBV12-5 with TRBJ2-7; no firm D call. Germline assignment: CDR1 LGHNT and CDR2 FRNRAP. Trimming stripped 2 bases from V and 0 bases from J, with 11 bases between. This CDR3 comprises 15 residues. The CDR3: CASGLFQANSYEQYF. CDR3 nucleotide sequence: TGTGCTAGTGGTTTGTTCCAGGCAAACTCCTACGAGCAGTACTTC.

Only one count was recorded for this clone. This rearrangement joins TRBV6-5 to TRBJ1-1; the match to TRBD1 covers 7 bases. The CDR3 is 14 residues long. The trim removed 4 bases at V and 6 bases at J, leaving 8 bases unmatched. Per the germline V gene, CDR1 is MNHEY and CDR2 is SVGAGI. This CDR3 is CASSFNRGVAEAFF. The DNA for the CDR3 is TGTGCCAGCAGTTTCAACAGGGGAGTGGCTGAAGCTTTCTTT.

This CDR3 reads CASSLPPGELFF. Written as DNA, the CDR3 is TGTGCCAGCAGCTTGCCCCCCGGGGAGCTGTTTTTT. V and J are TRBV5-6 and TRBJ2-2, with D uncertain. Germline V CDR1 and CDR2: SGHDT, YYEEEE. The V end lost 1 base, the J end lost 6 bases, and 4 bases lay between the germline ends. CDR3 length: 12 amino acids.

The chain is built from TRBV28 and TRBJ2-1; D may be TRBD1 (5 bases). This CDR3 contains 14 residues. V dropped 8 bases and J dropped 5 bases, with 16 bases sitting between them. Germline CDR1 reads MDHEN; CDR2 reads SYDVKM. CDR3 sequence (DNA): TGTGCCAGCCTTGGGCAGGGTCGGGACAATGAGCAGTTCTTC. Its protein is CASLGQGRDNEQFF.

This clone was detected only once. This rearrangement joins TRBV28 to TRBJ1-5, with D unresolved. Between the trimmed V and J ends, which lost 1 base and 3 bases, there was a span of 19 bases. Germline values: CDR1 MDHEN, CDR2 SYDVKM. The CDR3 is 18 residues long. The CDR3 loop is CASSLSAPSQRANQPQHF. CDR3 coding DNA: TGTGCCAGCAGTTTATCCGCCCCTAGTCAAAGGGCCAATCAGCCCCAGCATTTT. Based on the CDR3 plus reference TRBV28 and TRBJ1-5, the full variable domain is DVKVTQSSRYLVKRTGEKVFLECVQDMDHENMFWYRQDPGLGLRLIYFSYDVKMKEKGDIPEGYSVSREKKERFSLILESASTNQTSMYLCASSLSAPSQRANQPQHFGDGTRLSIL.

In its sample, this clone was seen a few times. The V gene is TRBV30, the J gene TRBJ1-5; D ambiguous. In germline, CDR1 is GTSNPN, CDR2 SVGIG (reference sequence). V lost 0 bases to trimming and J lost 0 bases, with 24 bases between them. There are 20 residues in the CDR3. The CDR3 DNA sequence: TGTGCCTGGAGTGTACTTCGCCGGGCCAGGAAACCTCATAGCAATCAGCCCCAGCATTTT. As protein: CAWSVLRRARKPHSNQPQHF.

The chain carries TRBV11-2 and TRBJ2-7, with TRBD1 matching over 7 bases. V gave up 2 bases and J gave up 3 bases; unmatched junction bases: 7. CDR3 length: 15 amino acids. From germline, CDR1 is SGHAT and CDR2 FQNNGV. The CDR3 nucleotides read TGTGCCAGCAGCTTATCTGAAGGGGGCGTCTACGAGCAGTACTTC. It yields the protein CASSLSEGGVYEQYF.

The CDR3 DNA reads as TGCGCCAGCAGCCAAGAGCCGCAGGCCTGGGGCAATCAGCCCCAGCATTTT. Translating it yields CASSQEPQAWGNQPQHF. V and J are TRBV4-1 and TRBJ1-5; D gene unclear. Trimming left V 0 bases short and J 2 bases short, with 14 bases between. From germline, CDR1 is MGHRA and CDR2 YSYEKL. The CDR3 contains 17 residues.

CDR3 coding DNA: TGCGCCAGCAGTTTGGTCTACAATGAGCAGTTCTTC. Protein product: CASSLVYNEQFF. The gene calls are TRBV10-2 and TRBJ2-1; D is uncertain. V lost 5 bases and J lost 3, with 5 bases in between. From germline, CDR1 is WSHSY and CDR2 SAAADI. The CDR3 totals 12 residues.